This T cell receptor beta chain came from a study of T cell responses to AZD1222 COVID-19 vaccine (dated by TCRdb to the early 2020s). About the full investigation: TCR sequencing covered 230 to 250 trial participants: 200 to 210 given two doses of AZD1222 and about 26 given two doses of MenACWY control vaccine. Trial participants were enrolled by age into subgroups of 18-55, 56-69 and 70-plus years, and about 150, 27 and 61 TCR-sequenced participants, respectively, were included in these subgroups. Broader findings and caveats from the paper: The 56-69-year group was small, and its depth increase did not reach significance, likely because of low power. Participants were mostly white British, with more females than males. The authors suggested clonal diversity may have been underestimated. Because no day 14 peak-response samples were available, the repertoires could be characterized only after the peak T cell response. Vaccine-associated CD4 TCRs spanned the whole spike protein, with dominant responses in regions 160-218 and 743-854. Conclusions about previously exposed vaccinees are limited, since just five to seven AZD1222 recipients were seropositive for SARS-CoV-2 at baseline. Epitopes outside the regions mutated in the B.1.351 and B.1.1.7 variants were reportedly recognized by nearly half of the unique spike-specific TCRs. A significant rise in spike-specific TCR breadth and depth was observed after two AZD1222 doses relative to day 0 and relative to MenACWY recipients.

As to this clone: The clone's antigen remains unknown. No base quality values were provided; no much bigger clone lies one nucleotide off.

The CDR3 regions of human TCRbeta chains were subjected to immunosequencing. Turning to the authors' computational methods: TCRs in the repertoires were matched against a reference library of SARS-CoV-2-specific TCRs that had been generated with the MIRA antigen-specificity platform. Breadth was defined as the fraction of unique TCRs that were SARS-CoV-2-associated. Depth was defined as the fraction of total T cells that were SARS-CoV-2-associated. Using the MIRA data, each spike-specific TCR was mapped to the spike region that the TCR reacts to and placed in a CD4 or CD8 class. Log10-transformed breadth and depth values were compared by one-way ANOVA with Sidak's multiple comparisons tests. TCRdb provides this immuneACCESS table in a form limited to in-frame rearrangements. Some clones are lacking; in checked studies, under half of them reflect an unresolved V gene, and why the rest are absent is not known. The V and J calls and the clone size are those of that table, but D and trimming were determined from the DNA. The sample includes some 80,000 clones, with 60% to 85% observed a single time. In total, the top ten clones hold 27% of the sample.

The time point label, read with the paper, signifies: about 28 days (+/-7) after the second vaccine dose. The sample's treatment or condition label is to be understood as: meningococcal conjugate vaccine given as trial control. Samples from vaccinated people were obtained from the UK trials COV001 and COV002, which included a single-blind randomized controlled phase 2/3 trial of AZD1222 (ChAdOx1 nCoV-19) in healthy adults. Trial participant PBMC samples were collected at day 0 and day 28 after the second dose for TCRbeta chain sequencing. The germline V gene yields MGHDK for CDR1 and SYGVNS for CDR2. The CDR3 contains 12 residues, cysteine and phenylalanine counted. The only DNA kept is the CDR3, 36 bases in frame from the first base. Compared with germline, V lacks 9 bases and J lacks 6 bases; bases without a gene match: 4.

This clonotype originated in an adult who received the MenACWY meningococcal vaccine as a control. The starting material was peripheral blood, obtained 28 days after the second dose of the MenACWY control vaccine. Rearrangement joined TRBV25-1 to TRBJ2-2, with 7 junctional bases fitting TRBD2. The DNA reads TGTGCCAGTCGGACTAGTCCCGGGGAGCTGTTTTTT. Its protein product is CASRTSPGELFF.